The 8 T cell receptor beta chains below come from one sample, sequenced in a study of T-cell reconstitution after alpha-beta-depleted transplantation in children. Preparation of the TCRbeta library was carried out with unique molecular identifiers. MiXCR was run by TCRdb on the PCR reads, yielding one entry per CDR3 protein. This sample has over 400,000 distinct CDR3 sequences, with 12% found just once. The sequences come from PBMCs from the stem cell graft donor, collected from the stem cell graft. The receptors derive from a human donor who donated a stem cell graft to a child with combined immunodeficiency.

This clonotype was observed a handful of times. The chain employs TRBV5-1 and TRBJ2-1, with 9 positions matching TRBD1. Unmatched junction bases numbered 12, after V lost 3 bases and J lost 8 bases. The CDR3 consists of 16 residues. From germline, CDR1 is SGHRS and CDR2 YFSETQ. Here the CDR3 reads CASSYGTGFGTDEQFF. CDR3 DNA sequence: TGCGCCAGCAGCTACGGGACAGGGTTTGGAACTGATGAGCAGTTCTTC. Complete variable domain (other parts from reference TRBV5-1 and TRBJ2-1): KAGVTQTPRYLIKTRGQQVTLSCSPISGHRSVSWYQQTPGQGLQFLFEYFSETQRNKGNFPGRFSGRQFSNSRSEMNVSTLELGDSALYLCASSYGTGFGTDEQFFGPGTRLTVL.

This clonotype was seen more than once but under ten times. V gene TRBV10-3 combines with J gene TRBJ2-1, with 8 bases lining up with TRBD2. Germline V gene data show CDR1 as ENHRY and CDR2 as SYGVKD. The J segment lost 6 bases and the V segment lost 5 bases, leaving 9 bases of the junction unmatched. The length of the CDR3 is 15 residues. The DNA of the CDR3 is TGTGCCATCAGTCCCGGGAGGGCCGGACTCAATGAGCAGTTCTTC. Residues: CAISPGRAGLNEQFF.

The V and J genes are TRBV7-8 and TRBJ2-1; 10 bases align to TRBD2. From germline, CDR1 is SGHVS and CDR2 FQNEAQ. This CDR3 contains 16 residues. The trim removed 2 bases at V and 0 bases at J, leaving 1 base unmatched. The CDR3 is CASSLTSGTSYNEQFF. In nucleotides, the CDR3 is TGTGCCAGCAGCTTAACTAGCGGGACCTCCTACAATGAGCAGTTCTTC. The whole variable domain, remainder taken from reference TRBV7-8 and TRBJ2-1, is GAGVSQSPRYKVAKRGQDVALRCDPISGHVSLFWYQQALGQGPEFLTYFQNEAQLDKSGLPSDRFFAERPEGSVSTLKIQRTQQEDSAVYLCASSLTSGTSYNEQFFGPGTRLTVL.

This clonotype has only a few counts. This sequence joins TRBV5-1 and TRBJ2-5, with D possibly TRBD2 on 6 matching bases. The CDR3 totals 16 residues. CDR1 SGHRS and CDR2 YFSETQ come from the germline V gene. Trimming cost V 6 bases and J 5 bases, with 23 bases left between them. The DNA for the CDR3 is TGCGCCAGCACCCGGAGAGAACTAGCATTGAAGGAGACCCAGTACTTC. Its protein product is CASTRRELALKETQYF.

The CDR3 sequence is CASSWTVLDEQFF. The CDR3 DNA sequence: TGTGCCAGCAGTTGGACAGTGCTCGATGAGCAGTTCTTC. The chain is built from TRBV6-5 and TRBJ2-1; D is possibly TRBD1 (6 bases). The CDR3 has 13 residues. Germline loops: CDR1 MNHEY, CDR2 SVGAGI. V lost 4 bases and J lost 8, with 12 bases in between.

The chain links TRBV7-8 to TRBJ2-2; D ambiguous. Trimming removed 0 bases at V and 4 bases at J, with 6 bases between. The CDR3 is 14 residues long. CDR1 and CDR2 (germline): SGHVS, FQNEAQ. CDR3 DNA sequence: TGTGCCAGCAGCTTAGCGACTGGCACCGGGGAGCTGTTTTTT. It encodes CASSLATGTGELFF.

This clonotype was seen a handful of times. V usage is TRBV20-1 and J usage is TRBJ2-7; the match to TRBD2 covers 7 bases. With V trimmed by 1 base and J by 3 bases, 6 bases remained unmatched. The CDR3 has 14 amino acids. Germline CDR1 reads DFQATT; CDR2 reads SNEGSKA (reference sequence). The CDR3 spells CSARVTSAGYEQYF. CDR3 sequence (DNA): TGCAGTGCTAGAGTCACTAGCGCGGGCTACGAGCAGTACTTC.

V usage is TRBV7-9 and J usage is TRBJ1-1, with a tentative D call TRBD1 (5 bases). Germline V gene lookup returns CDR1 SEHNR and CDR2 FQNEAQ (reference sequence). Trimming stripped 6 bases from V and 7 bases from J, with 15 bases between. The CDR3 spans 13 residues. CDR3 protein: CASSLNRDLEAFF. The CDR3 DNA follows: TGTGCCAGCAGTTTGAACCGGGACCTTGAAGCTTTCTTT.